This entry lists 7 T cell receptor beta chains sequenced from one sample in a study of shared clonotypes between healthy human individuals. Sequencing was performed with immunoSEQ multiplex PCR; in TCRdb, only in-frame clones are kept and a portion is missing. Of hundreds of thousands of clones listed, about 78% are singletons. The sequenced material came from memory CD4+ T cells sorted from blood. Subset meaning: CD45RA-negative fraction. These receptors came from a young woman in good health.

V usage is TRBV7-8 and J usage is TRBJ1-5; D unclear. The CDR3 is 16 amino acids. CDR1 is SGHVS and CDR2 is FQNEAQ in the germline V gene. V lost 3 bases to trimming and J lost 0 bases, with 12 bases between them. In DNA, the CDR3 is TGTGCCAGCAGCTTGAGAAGCCGGAATAGCAATCAGCCCCAGCATTTT. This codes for CASSLRSRNSNQPQHF.

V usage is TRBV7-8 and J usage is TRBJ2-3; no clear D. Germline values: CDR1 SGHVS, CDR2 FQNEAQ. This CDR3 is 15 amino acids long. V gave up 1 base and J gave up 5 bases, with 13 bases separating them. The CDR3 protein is CASSLESAARDTQYF. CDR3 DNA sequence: TGTGCCAGCAGCTTAGAATCGGCTGCGAGAGATACGCAGTATTTT. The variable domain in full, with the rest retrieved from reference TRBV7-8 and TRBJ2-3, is GAGVSQSPRYKVAKRGQDVALRCDPISGHVSLFWYQQALGQGPEFLTYFQNEAQLDKSGLPSDRFFAERPEGSVSTLKIQRTQQEDSAVYLCASSLESAARDTQYFGPGTRLTVL.

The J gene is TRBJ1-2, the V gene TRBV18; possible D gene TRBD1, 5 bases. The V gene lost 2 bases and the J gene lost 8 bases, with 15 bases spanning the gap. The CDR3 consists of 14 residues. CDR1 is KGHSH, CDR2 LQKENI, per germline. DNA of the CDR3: TGTGCCAGCTCACCAGGGACGGGAGATAGGGGCTACACCTTC. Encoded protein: CASSPGTGDRGYTF.

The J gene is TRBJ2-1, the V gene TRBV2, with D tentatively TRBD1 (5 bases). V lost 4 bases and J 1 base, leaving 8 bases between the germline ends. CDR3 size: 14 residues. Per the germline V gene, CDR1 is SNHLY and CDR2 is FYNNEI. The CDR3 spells CASSVQGSYNEQFF. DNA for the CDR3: TGTGCCAGCAGTGTTCAGGGTTCCTACAATGAGCAGTTCTTC.

The CDR3 sequence is CASGQGDDTEAFF. CDR3 DNA sequence: TGTGCCAGCGGACAGGGGGACGACACTGAAGCTTTCTTT. This chain connects TRBV7-9 to TRBJ1-1, with 10 nucleotides matching TRBD1. V was pared by 8 bases and J by 3 bases, with 3 bases of the junction left unmatched. There are 13 residues in the CDR3. Germline loops: CDR1 SEHNR, CDR2 FQNEAQ (reference sequence).

The CDR3 DNA follows: TGTGCCGCCCAAGGAGGAAGGGGATGCGAGCAGTACTTC. Amino acid sequence: CAAQGGRGCEQYF. V is TRBV15 and J is TRBJ2-7; possibly TRBD1 or TRBD2 for D (5 bases each). Germline values: CDR1 LNHNV, CDR2 YYDKDF (reference sequence). Trimming stripped 11 bases from V and 6 bases from J, with 20 bases between. The CDR3 has 13 amino acids. Based on the CDR3 plus reference TRBV15 and TRBJ2-7, the full variable domain is DAMVIQNPRYQVTQFGKPVTLSCSQTLNHNVMYWYQQKSSQAPKLLFHYYDKDFNNEADTPDNFQSRRPNTSFCFLDIRSPGLGDTAMYLCAAQGGRGCEQYFGPGTRLTVT.

This CDR3 reads CAISPGTSGPSYNEQFF. Here the CDR3 DNA reads TGTGCCATCAGCCCCGGGACTAGCGGGCCTTCCTACAATGAGCAGTTCTTC. The chain employs TRBV10-3 and TRBJ2-1; 12 bases match TRBD2. The germline V gene has CDR1 ENHRY and CDR2 SYGVKD. This CDR3 is built from 17 residues. Trimming at V came to 6 bases and at J to 1 base, leaving 7 bases not matched to a gene.